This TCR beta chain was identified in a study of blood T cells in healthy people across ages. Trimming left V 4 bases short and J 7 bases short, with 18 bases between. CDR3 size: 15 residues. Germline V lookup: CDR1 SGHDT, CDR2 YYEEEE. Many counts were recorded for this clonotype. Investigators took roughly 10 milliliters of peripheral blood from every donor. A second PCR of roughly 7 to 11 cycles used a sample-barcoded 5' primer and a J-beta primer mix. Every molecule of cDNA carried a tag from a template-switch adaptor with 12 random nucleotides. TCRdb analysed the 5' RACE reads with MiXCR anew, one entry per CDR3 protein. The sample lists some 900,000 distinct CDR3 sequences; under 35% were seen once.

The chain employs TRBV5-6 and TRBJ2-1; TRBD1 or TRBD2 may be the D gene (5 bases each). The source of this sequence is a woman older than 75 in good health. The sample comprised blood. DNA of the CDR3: TGTGCCAGCAGCCTGAGGGGTCGGTTTGGGAATGAGCAGTTCTTC. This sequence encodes CASSLRGRFGNEQFF.